This T cell receptor (beta chain) was sequenced for a study of blood T cell repertoires in COVID-19. About the study: Both acute and convalescent COVID-19 samples were obtained from the United States, Italy and Spain.

Germline assignment: CDR1 SQVTM and CDR2 ANQGSEA. This CDR3 is 12 amino acids long. V was pared by 7 bases and J by 5 bases, with 5 bases of the junction left unmatched. Some clones are missing from TCRdb's copy, which holds only in-frame ones; the method was immunoSEQ multiplex PCR. The sample has 110,000 to 150,000 clones, around 80% seen once. This chain connects TRBV29-1 to TRBJ1-1, with 9 bases aligning to TRBD1. The sequenced sample consisted of peripheral blood. The TCR originated in a man in his 60s with acute or convalescent COVID-19. CDR3 amino acids: CSAHRGPTEAFF. In nucleotides, the CDR3 is TGCAGCGCCCACAGGGGGCCTACTGAAGCTTTCTTT.